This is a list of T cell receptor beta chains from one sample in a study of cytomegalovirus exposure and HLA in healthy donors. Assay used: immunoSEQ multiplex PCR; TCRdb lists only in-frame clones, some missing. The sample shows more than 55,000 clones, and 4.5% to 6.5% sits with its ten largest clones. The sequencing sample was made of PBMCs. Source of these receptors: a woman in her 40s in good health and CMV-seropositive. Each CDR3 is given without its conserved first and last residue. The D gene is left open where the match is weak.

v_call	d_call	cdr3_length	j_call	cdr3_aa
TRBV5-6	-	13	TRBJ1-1	ASSFYKQGNTEAF
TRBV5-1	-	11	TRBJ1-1	ASSDILGTEAF
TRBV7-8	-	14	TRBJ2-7	ASSRPLAMEFYEQY
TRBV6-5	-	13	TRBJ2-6	ASSPSWSGANVLT
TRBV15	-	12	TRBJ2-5	ATSRSTSQETQY
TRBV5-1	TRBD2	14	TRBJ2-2	ASSRASGSNTGELF
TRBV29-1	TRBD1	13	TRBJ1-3	SVSQQGDPGNTIY
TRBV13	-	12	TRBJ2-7	ASSPGGTPYEQY
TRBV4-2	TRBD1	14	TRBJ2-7	ASSQDQGDNSYEQY
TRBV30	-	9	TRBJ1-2	AWSGGYGYT
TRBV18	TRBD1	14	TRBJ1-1	ASSPPTQGARGEAF
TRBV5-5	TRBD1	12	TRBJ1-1	ASSFSQGAFEAF
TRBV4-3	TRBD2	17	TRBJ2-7	ASSQRTSGGVGGAYEQY
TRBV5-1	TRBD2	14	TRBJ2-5	ASSEEALAVQETQY
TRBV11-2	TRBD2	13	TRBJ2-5	ASSWGLGEGKTQY
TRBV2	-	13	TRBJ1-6	ASSERAGIDSPLH
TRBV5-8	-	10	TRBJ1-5	ASSLRDQPQH
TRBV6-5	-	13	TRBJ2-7	ASSPAGDTSYEQY
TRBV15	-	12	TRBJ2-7	ATSRIGLDYEQY
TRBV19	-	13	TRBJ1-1	ASSILRLTGTEAF
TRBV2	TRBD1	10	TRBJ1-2	ASTIFRGGYT
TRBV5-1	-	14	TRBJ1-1	ASSLEGGQGVTEAF
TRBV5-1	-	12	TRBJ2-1	ASSPTGTLNEQF
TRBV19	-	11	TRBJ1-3	ASSMDSGNTIY
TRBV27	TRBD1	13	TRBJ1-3	ASSIPPGQRNTIY
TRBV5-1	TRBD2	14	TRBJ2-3	ASSPEIAGSTDTQY
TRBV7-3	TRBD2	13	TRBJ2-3	ASSPLAGGIDTQY
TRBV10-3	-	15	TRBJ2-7	AISDTLDSPIPYEQY
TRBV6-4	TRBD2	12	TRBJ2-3	ASSGGLAGDTQY
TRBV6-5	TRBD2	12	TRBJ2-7	ASSYNLAGGEQY
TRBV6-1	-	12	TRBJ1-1	ASSERGRDTEAF
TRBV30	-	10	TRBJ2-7	AWRVDRYEQY
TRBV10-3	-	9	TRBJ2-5	AISSQETQY
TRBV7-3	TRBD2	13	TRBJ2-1	ASSVTSGSRNEQF
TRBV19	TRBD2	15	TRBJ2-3	ASSTSGLASYTDTQY
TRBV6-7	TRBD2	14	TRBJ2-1	ASSYRLGLALNEQF
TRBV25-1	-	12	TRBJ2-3	ASSEERPTDTQY
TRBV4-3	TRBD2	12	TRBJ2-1	ASSQLLAGGEQF
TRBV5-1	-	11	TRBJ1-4	ASSEQGVEKLF
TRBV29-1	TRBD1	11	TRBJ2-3	SVNQGVIDTQY